This TCR beta chain stems from a study of blood T cell repertoires in COVID-19. On the study more broadly: Researchers got acute and convalescent COVID-19 samples from the United States, Italy and Spain. The cDNA or gDNA used as material had been derived from T cells, B-cell-depleted T cells, or PBMCs.

This CDR3 region has 15 residues. The germline V and J ends were trimmed by 3 bases and 6 bases, with 16 bases remaining between them. Germline V lookup: CDR1 KGHSH, CDR2 LQKENI. In the source study's methods: Quantification of nucleated cells was approximated via reference gene primer amplification. TCRdb's copy holds only in-frame clones and misses some; the assay was immunoSEQ multiplex PCR. V and J calls and clone size follow that table, whereas D and trimming were derived from the DNA. The data hold around 200,000 clones, with about 86% observed a single time. Sequenced: peripheral blood. The sequence derives from a woman between 45 and 60 years old with acute or convalescent COVID-19. The chain couples TRBV18 to TRBJ2-3; tentatively, D is TRBD2 (6 bases). DNA for the CDR3: TGTGCCAGCTCACCCGCGGGGTGGCAGCGGGATACGCAGTATTTT. It translates to CASSPAGWQRDTQYF.